This T cell receptor (beta chain) was recorded in a study of T cells after yellow fever vaccination. The table lists this clonotype with a few counts. TCRdb analysed the 5' RACE reads with MiXCR anew, one entry per CDR3 protein. Of about 85,000 distinct CDR3 sequences detected, roughly 15% appear once; the ten largest clones hold 20% to 25%. Study-level results: Weaker in magnitude, the secondary response showed a faster peak on day 5 versus 15. In post-booster samples, most primary-vaccination clones reappeared (under 98% CD4, approximately 91% CD8). Abundant clonotypes from the bulk population could contaminate FACS-sorted repertoires.

The CDR3 is made up of 15 amino acids. CDR1 DFQATT and CDR2 SNEGSKA come from the germline V gene (reference sequence). Trimming left V 3 bases short and J 4 bases short, with 19 bases between. The source was CD8+ T cells not binding an NS4B(214-222) dextramer, sorted from PBMCs, collected around 3 weeks after the first yellow fever vaccination. The chain combines TRBV20-1 with TRBJ2-7; perhaps TRBD1 as D (5 bases). The TCR originated in a man aged 18 to 29 who received the YFV17D yellow fever vaccine. This CDR3 reads CSARAPDIGPYEQYF. The CDR3 DNA sequence: TGCAGTGCTAGGGCGCCGGACATAGGACCTTACGAGCAGTACTTC.